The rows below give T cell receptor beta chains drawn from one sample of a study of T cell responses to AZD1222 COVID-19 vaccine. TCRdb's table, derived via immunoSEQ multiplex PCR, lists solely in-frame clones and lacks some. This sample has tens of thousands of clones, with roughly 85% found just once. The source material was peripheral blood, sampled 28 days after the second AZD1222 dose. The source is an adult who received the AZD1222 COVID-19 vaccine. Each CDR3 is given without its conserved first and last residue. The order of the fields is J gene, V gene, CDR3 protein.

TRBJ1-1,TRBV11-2,ASSALTPGFTEAF
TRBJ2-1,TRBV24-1,ATSDITSGGNNEQF
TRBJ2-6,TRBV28,ASGIRPGLGGNVLT
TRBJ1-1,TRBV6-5,ASRQGIGTEAF
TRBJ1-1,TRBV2,VVVRLSTEAF
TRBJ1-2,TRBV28,ASSPPGEGGDGYT
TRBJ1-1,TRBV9,ASSPYGTYDLTAF
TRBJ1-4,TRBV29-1,SVEVRGPGEKLF
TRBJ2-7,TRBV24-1,ATSPDGTYEQY
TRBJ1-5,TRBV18,ASSLDRLNQPQH
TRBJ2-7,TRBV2,ASSKQGRLEYGEQY
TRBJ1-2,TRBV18,ASLDQGNGYT
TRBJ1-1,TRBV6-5,ASSYSWQGQAEAF
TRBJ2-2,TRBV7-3,ASSLLGTGAGELF
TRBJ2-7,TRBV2,ASSEPGSPYEQY
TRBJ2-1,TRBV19,ASSADTRTYNEQF
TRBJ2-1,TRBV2,ASRPDRVNEQF
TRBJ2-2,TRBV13,ASSLRDSGELF
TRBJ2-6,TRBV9,ASSVGGEQGRSGANVLT
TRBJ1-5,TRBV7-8,ASSTQTGNQPQH
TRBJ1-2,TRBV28,ASSDYKTGFNGYT
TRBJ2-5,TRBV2,ASSEETQY
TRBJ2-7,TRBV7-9,ASSFEGDTYEQY
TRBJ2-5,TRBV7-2,ASSPYGQETQY
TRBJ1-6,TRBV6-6,ASSRDSLFGSPLH
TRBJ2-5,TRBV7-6,ASSARGGETQY
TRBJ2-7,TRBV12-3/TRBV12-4,ASSLSTYYEQY
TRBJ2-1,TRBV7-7,ASSQGTSTYNEQF
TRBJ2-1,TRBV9,ASSVAGANNEQF
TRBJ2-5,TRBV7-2,ASSYSSALRETQY
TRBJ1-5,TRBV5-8,ASSLRVRDNQPQH
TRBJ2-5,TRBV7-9,ASSSSGAETQY
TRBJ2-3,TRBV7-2,ASSPPGTQDTQY
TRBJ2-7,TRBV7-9,ASSLASKAGYEQY
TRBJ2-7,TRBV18,ASSPEIRASYEQY
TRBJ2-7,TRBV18,ASSPDSGLHEQY
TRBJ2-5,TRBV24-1,ATSDSGLAGETQY
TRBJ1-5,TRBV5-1,ASSQTGVEPQH
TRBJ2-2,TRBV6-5,ASSYLQGYELF
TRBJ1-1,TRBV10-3,AISETGTAMNTEAF
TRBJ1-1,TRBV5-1,ASSQPLRRTEAF
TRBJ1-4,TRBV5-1,ASSSWTDNEKLF
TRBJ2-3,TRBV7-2,ASSFSGDPSGTQY
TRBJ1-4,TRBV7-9,ASSLGGSSEKLF
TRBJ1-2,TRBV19,ASSEGQSYGYT
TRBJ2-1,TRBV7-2,ASSSGTGEGNEQF
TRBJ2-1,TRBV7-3,ASSLRAGASYNEQF